These 11 T cell receptor beta chains share one sample of origin, sequenced in a study of OX40 agonist ivuxolimab in advanced cancers. The data were produced by immunoSEQ multiplex PCR, yet TCRdb's version contains in-frame clones alone and is incomplete. The sample yields under 40,000 clones, about four fifths seen once. The input for sequencing was CD4+ or CD8+ T cells sorted from blood, taken in a trial of the OX40 agonist ivuxolimab. Every receptor here comes from an adult with an advanced solid tumor such as melanoma, head and neck, liver or kidney cancer.

The table lists this clone with a few counts. The V gene is TRBV28, the J gene TRBJ2-7, with 7 positions matching TRBD1. Germline values: CDR1 MDHEN, CDR2 SYDVKM. J gave up 0 bases and V 7 bases, and 9 bases lay outside the gene matches. The CDR3 is 15 residues long. The CDR3 DNA is TGTGCCAGCAACTCTCCCCGACAGGGCTCCTACGAGCAGTACTTC. It translates to CASNSPRQGSYEQYF. Looking up the rest from reference TRBV28 and TRBJ2-7 gives the full variable domain: DVKVTQSSRYLVKRTGEKVFLECVQDMDHENMFWYRQDPGLGLRLIYFSYDVKMKEKGDIPEGYSVSREKKERFSLILESASTNQTSMYLCASNSPRQGSYEQYFGPGTRLTVT.

V gene TRBV21-1 combines with J gene TRBJ2-5; TRBD2 was called by the table and not checked on the DNA. TRBV21-1 is a listed pseudogene. The CDR3 is 17 amino acids. CDR3 in DNA: TGTGCCAGCAGCACATCGTGTAGCGGGAGAGAGATAGAGACCCAGTACTTC. It is translated as CASSTSCSGREIETQYF.

The chain recombines TRBV7-8 with TRBJ1-5; D is undetermined. Germline CDR1 reads SGHVS; CDR2 reads FQNEAQ. V lost 1 base and J lost 6, with 13 bases in between. This CDR3 is built from 15 residues. In DNA, the CDR3 is TGTGCCAGCAGCTTAGGGACCATGGCTGTTCAGCCCCAGCATTTT. Its protein is CASSLGTMAVQPQHF.

DNA for the CDR3: TGTGCCAGCAGTAGAAGGACGGACCAAGAGACCCAGTACTTC. Its protein is CASSRRTDQETQYF. This chain joins TRBV25-1 and TRBJ2-5; D is undetermined. CDR3 length equals 14 residues. With 5 bases removed from V and 0 bases from J, the gap between germline ends came to 10 bases. Germline V lookup: CDR1 MGHDK, CDR2 SYGVNS. Full variable domain (outside the CDR3, taken from reference TRBV25-1 and TRBJ2-5): EADIYQTPRYLVIGTGKKITLECSQTMGHDKMYWYQQDPGMELHLIHYSYGVNSTEKGDLSSESTVSRIRTEHFPLTLESARPSHTSQYLCASSRRTDQETQYFGPGTRLLVL.

The CDR3 DNA follows: TGTGCCAGCAGTGGGAAGGGACACAGGGACGAGCAGTACTTC. It specifies CASSGKGHRDEQYF. The chain combines TRBV6-1 with TRBJ2-5, with D tentatively TRBD1 (6 bases). Judging by the DNA end, TRBJ2-7 fits better; the J call may be wrong. This CDR3 has 14 residues. The germline gives CDR1 MNHNS, CDR2 SASEGT.

The chain carries TRBV11-2 and TRBJ1-3; perhaps TRBD1 as D (5 bases). The CDR3 length is 13 residues. Germline V gene data show CDR1 as SGHAT and CDR2 as FQNNGV. Trimming removed 8 bases at V and 4 bases at J, with 12 bases between. The CDR3 here is CASRSKGGNTIYF. The CDR3 coding sequence is TGTGCCAGCCGATCGAAGGGGGGAAACACCATATATTTT.

In DNA form, the CDR3 reads TGCGCCAGCCGCGGGACAGTTATGAACACTGAAGCTTTCTTT. Translating gives CASRGTVMNTEAFF. The chain joins TRBV5-1 to TRBJ1-1; 7 bases align to TRBD1. Trimming at V came to 7 bases and at J to 0 bases, leaving 6 bases not matched to a gene. Germline CDR1 is SGHRS and CDR2 is YFSETQ. This CDR3 is 14 amino acids long.

This sequence joins TRBV18 and TRBJ1-3, with 7 positions matching TRBD1. The CDR3 consists of 17 residues. J lost 3 bases, V lost 4 bases, and 12 bases had no gene match. The V gene's germline CDR1 is KGHSH and CDR2 LQKENI. The CDR3 sequence: CASSLPLTGTSGNTIYF. As DNA, the CDR3 is TGTGCCAGCTCACTACCGCTGACAGGGACGAGTGGAAACACCATATATTTT. Filled out from reference TRBV18 and TRBJ1-3, the complete variable domain reads NAGVMQNPRHLVRRRGQEARLRCSPMKGHSHVYWYRQLPEEGLKFMVYLQKENIIDESGMPKERFSAEFPKEGPSILRIQQVVRGDSAAYFCASSLPLTGTSGNTIYFGEGSWLTVV.

The chain combines TRBV4-1 with TRBJ1-5, with no clear D. CDR1 and CDR2 from the germline V gene are MGHRA and YSYEKL. V was cut by 0 bases and J by 9 bases, with 3 bases left in between. CDR3 size: 11 residues. The CDR3: CASSQDGPQHF. The CDR3 nucleotides read TGCGCCAGCAGCCAAGATGGGCCCCAGCATTTT.

The chain is built from TRBV20-1 and TRBJ1-1; TRBD1 is a possible D gene (6 bases). V was pared by 3 bases and J by 7 bases, with 9 bases between. The CDR3 consists of 11 residues. CDR1 is DFQATT, CDR2 SNEGSKA, per germline (reference sequence). The chain's CDR3 is CSARQGLEAFF. The CDR3 nucleotides are TGCAGTGCTAGGCAGGGGCTTGAAGCTTTCTTT.

The chain links TRBV14 to TRBJ1-6; D is unresolved. Germline CDR1 is SGHDN and CDR2 is FVKESK. Trimming pared 4 bases from V and 4 bases from J, leaving 11 bases between. The CDR3 is made up of 15 amino acids. CDR3 protein: CASSPPGSYNSPLHF. The CDR3 bases are TGTGCCAGCAGCCCCCCGGGCTCTTATAATTCACCCCTCCACTTT.